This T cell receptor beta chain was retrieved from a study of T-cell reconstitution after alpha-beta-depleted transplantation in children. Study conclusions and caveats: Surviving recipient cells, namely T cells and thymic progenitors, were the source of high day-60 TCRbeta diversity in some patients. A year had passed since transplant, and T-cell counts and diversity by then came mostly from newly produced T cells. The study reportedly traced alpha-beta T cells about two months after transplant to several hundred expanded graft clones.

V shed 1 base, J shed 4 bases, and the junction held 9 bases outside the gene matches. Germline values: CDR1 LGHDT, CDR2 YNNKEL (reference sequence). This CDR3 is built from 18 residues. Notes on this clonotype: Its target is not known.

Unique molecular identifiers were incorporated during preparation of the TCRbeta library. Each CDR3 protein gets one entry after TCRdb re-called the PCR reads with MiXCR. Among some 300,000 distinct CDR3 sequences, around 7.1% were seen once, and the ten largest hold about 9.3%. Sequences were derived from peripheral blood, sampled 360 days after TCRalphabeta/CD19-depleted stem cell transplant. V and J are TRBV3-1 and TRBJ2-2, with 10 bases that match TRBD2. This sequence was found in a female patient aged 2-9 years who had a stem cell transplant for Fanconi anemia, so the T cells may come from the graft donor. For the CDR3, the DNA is TGTGCCAGCAGCCAAGGGGGGGGTCTAGCGGGAGTCACCGGGGAGCTGTTTTTT. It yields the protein CASSQGGGLAGVTGELFF.